Sequencing of this TCR beta chain was carried out in a study of CD8 T cells in ankylosing spondylitis. Concerning this clonotype itself: The antigen is unknown.

The CDR3 has 11 amino acids. The V end lost 7 bases, the J end lost 11 bases, and 14 bases lay between the germline ends. Study-level points and caveats: The disease-linked clones had a CD8+ phenotype and low blood frequencies. In the blood and synovial fluid of reactive arthritis, some motif variants had been previously reported.

TCRdb ran MiXCR on the 5' RACE reads and lists one entry per CDR3 protein. Among about 260,000 distinct CDR3 sequences, 20% to 30% were seen once, and the ten largest hold 0.5% to 0.65%. The chain is built from TRBV12-3 or TRBV12-4 and TRBJ1-1, with D possibly TRBD1 on 5 matching bases. Material for sequencing was blood, either unsorted or a sorted T cell fraction (not recorded which). This sequence originates from a male donor with ankylosing spondylitis or in good health (not recorded which). CDR3 bases: TGTGCCAGCAATCCCGGGTGGGGGGCTTTCTTT. This codes for CASNPGWGAFF.